This T cell receptor (beta chain) was observed in a study of control samples from healthy donors and cancer patients. Germline CDR1 and CDR2: SGHRS and YFSETQ. V was pared by 2 bases and J by 7 bases, with 15 bases between. This CDR3 spans 15 amino acids. Some clones are missing from TCRdb's copy, which holds only in-frame ones; the method was immunoSEQ multiplex PCR. The record lists roughly 200,000 clones, of which the ten most abundant hold under 2.5%. This chain joins TRBV5-1 and TRBJ1-4; D is possibly TRBD1 (6 bases). The sequence was collected from a woman aged 25-40 years in good health. The sample comprised blood. The CDR3 reads CASSFFSGDTEKLFF. In DNA form, the CDR3 reads TGCGCCAGCAGCTTCTTCTCCGGGGACACTGAAAAACTGTTTTTT.